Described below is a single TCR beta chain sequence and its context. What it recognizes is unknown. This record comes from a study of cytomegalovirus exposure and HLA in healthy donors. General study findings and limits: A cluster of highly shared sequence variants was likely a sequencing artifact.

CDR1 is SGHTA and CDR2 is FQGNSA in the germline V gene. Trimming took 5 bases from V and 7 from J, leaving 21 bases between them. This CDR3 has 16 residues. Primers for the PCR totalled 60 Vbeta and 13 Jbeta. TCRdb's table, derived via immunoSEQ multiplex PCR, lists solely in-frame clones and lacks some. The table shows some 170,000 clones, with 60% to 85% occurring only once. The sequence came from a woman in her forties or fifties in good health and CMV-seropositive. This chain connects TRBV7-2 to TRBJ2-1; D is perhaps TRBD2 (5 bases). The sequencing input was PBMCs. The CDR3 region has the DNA TGTGCCAGCAGCGCTTCATCCTCTACTAGTTATAATGAGCAGTTCTTC. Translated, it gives CASSASSSTSYNEQFF.